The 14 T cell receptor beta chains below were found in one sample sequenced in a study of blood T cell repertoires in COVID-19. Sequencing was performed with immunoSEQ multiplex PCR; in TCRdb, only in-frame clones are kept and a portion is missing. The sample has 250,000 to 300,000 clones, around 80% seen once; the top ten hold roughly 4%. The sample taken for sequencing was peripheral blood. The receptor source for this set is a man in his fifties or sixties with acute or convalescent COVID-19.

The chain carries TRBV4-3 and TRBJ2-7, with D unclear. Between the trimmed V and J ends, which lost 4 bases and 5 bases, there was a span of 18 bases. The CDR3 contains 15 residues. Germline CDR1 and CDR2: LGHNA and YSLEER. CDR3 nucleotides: TGCGCCAGCAGCCCCAACGTAGGAGCCGGCCACGAGCAGTACTTC. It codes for CASSPNVGAGHEQYF.

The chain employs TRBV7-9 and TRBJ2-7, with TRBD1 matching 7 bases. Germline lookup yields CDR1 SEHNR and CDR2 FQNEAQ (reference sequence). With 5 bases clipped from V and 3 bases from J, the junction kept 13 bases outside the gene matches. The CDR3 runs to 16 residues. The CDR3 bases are TGTGCCAGCAGCCCACTGAACAGGGGCCCACTCTACGAGCAGTACTTC. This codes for CASSPLNRGPLYEQYF. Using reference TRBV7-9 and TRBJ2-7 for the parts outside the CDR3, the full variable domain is DTGVSQNPRHKITKRGQNVTFRCDPISEHNRLYWYRQTLGQGPEFLTYFQNEAQLEKSRLLSDRFSAERPKGSFSTLEIQRTEQGDSAMYLCASSPLNRGPLYEQYFGPGTRLTVT.

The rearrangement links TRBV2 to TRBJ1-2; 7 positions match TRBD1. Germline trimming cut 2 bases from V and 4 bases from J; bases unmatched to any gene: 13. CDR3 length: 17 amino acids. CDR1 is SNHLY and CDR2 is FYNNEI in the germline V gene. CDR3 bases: TGTGCCAGCAGTGAATCCCTAGGACAGGATCATACCTATGGCTACACCTTC. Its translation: CASSESLGQDHTYGYTF.

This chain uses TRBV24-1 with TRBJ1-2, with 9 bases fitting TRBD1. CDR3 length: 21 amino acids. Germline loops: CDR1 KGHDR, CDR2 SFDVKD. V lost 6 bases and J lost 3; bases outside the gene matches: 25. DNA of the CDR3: TGTGCCACCAGTCCAACGCGTGAACTCAATTGGAAGACAGGGGGACACTATGGCTACACCTTC. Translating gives CATSPTRELNWKTGGHYGYTF.

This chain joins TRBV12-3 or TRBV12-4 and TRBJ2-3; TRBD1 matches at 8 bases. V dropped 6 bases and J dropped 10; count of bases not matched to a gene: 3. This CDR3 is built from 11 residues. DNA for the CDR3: TGTGCCAGCAGCCCAGGGGGCCCGCAGTATTTT. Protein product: CASSPGGPQYF.

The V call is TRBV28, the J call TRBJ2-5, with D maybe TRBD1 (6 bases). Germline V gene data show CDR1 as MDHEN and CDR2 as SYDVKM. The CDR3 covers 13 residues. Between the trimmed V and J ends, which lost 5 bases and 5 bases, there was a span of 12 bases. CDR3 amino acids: CASSQADRETQYF. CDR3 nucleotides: TGTGCCAGCAGTCAAGCCGACAGGGAGACCCAGTACTTC.

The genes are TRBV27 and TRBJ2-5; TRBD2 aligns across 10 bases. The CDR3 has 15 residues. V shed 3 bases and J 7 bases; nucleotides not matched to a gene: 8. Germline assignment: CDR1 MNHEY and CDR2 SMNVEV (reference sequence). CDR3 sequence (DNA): TGTGCCAGCAGTTTTCGGACTAGCGGTGATGGGACCCAGTACTTC. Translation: CASSFRTSGDGTQYF.

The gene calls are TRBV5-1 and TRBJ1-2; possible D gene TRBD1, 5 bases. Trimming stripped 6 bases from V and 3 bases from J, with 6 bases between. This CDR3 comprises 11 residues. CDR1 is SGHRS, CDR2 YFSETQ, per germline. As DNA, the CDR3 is TGCGCCAGCACGGGGGACTATGGCTACACCTTC. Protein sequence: CASTGDYGYTF.

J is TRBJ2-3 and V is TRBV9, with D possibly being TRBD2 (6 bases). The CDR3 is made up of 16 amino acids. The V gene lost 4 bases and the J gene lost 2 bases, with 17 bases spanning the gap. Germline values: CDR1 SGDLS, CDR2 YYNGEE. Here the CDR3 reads CASSPREQQTTDTQYF. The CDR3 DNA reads TGTGCCAGCAGCCCACGGGAGCAACAGACCACAGATACGCAGTATTTT.

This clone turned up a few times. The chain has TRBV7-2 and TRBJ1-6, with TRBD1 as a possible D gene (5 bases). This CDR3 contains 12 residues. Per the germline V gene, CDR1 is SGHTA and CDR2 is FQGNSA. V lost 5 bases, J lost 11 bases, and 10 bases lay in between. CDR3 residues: CASSLDRTPLHF. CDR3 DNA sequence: TGTGCCAGCAGCCTAGACAGAACACCCCTCCACTTT.

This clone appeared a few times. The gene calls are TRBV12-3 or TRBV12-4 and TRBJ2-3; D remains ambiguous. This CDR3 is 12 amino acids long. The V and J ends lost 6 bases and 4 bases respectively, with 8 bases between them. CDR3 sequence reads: CASRVGADTQYF. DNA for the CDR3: TGTGCCAGCAGAGTCGGAGCAGATACGCAGTATTTT.

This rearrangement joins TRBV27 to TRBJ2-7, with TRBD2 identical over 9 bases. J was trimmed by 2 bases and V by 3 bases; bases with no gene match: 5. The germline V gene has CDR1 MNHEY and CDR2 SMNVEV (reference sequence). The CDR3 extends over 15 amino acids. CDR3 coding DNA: TGTGCCAGCAGTTTTTGGGGCGGGAGGGCCTACGAGCAGTACTTC. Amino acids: CASSFWGGRAYEQYF.

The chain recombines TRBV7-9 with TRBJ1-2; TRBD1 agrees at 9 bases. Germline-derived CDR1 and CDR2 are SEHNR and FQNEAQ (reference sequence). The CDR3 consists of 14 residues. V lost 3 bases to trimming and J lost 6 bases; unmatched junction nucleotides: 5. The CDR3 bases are TGTGCCAGCAGCTTCATGGGACAGGGAGATGGCTACACCTTC. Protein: CASSFMGQGDGYTF.

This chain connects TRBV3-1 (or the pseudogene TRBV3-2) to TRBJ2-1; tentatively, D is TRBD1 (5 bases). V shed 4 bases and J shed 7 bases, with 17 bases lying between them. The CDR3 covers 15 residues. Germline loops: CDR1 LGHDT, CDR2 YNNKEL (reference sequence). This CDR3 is CASSRSEAPGNEQFF. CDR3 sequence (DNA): TGTGCCAGCAGCCGAAGTGAAGCGCCAGGGAATGAGCAGTTCTTC.